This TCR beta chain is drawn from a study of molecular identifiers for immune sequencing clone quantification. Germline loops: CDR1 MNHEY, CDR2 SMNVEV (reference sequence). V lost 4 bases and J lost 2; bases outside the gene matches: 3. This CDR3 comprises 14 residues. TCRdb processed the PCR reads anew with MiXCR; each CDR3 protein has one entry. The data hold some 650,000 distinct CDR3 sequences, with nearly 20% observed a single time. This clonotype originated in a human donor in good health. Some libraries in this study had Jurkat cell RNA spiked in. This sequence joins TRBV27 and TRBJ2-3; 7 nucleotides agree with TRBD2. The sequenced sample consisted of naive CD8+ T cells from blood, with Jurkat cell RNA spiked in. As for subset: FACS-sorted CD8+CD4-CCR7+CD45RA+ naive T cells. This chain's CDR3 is CASSYLAVTDTQYF. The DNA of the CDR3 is TGTGCCAGCAGTTACCTAGCGGTCACAGATACGCAGTATTTT.